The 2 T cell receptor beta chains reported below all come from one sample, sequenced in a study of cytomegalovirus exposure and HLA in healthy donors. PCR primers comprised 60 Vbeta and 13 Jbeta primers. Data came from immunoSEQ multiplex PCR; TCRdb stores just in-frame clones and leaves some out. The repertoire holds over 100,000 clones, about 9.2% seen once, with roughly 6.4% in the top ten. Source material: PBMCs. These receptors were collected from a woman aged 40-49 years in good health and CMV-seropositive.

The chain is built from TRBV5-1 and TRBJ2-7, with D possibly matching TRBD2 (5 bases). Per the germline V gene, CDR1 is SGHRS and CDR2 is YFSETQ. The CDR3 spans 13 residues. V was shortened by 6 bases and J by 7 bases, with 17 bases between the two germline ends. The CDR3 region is CASTLSGYGEQYF. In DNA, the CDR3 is TGCGCCAGCACCCTATCGGGGTACGGTGAGCAGTACTTC.

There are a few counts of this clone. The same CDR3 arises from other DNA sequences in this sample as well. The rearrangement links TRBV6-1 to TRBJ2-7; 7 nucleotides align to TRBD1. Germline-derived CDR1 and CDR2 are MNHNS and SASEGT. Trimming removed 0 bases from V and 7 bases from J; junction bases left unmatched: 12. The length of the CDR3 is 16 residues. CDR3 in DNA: TGTGCCAGCAGTGAAGCGACCCGGGACAGACTGGGGGAGCAGTACTTC. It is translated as CASSEATRDRLGEQYF.